At least ten counts were recorded for the clone carrying this T cell receptor beta chain. The data are from a study of T cells in Graves' hyperthyroidism and ophthalmopathy. Amplification yielded TCR beta CDR3 regions, with RNA transcripts as the source. The HTBI set primed first-round TCR CDR3 RT-PCR. TCRdb called the multiplex PCR reads again in MiXCR, with one record for every CDR3 protein. The table lists more than 300,000 distinct CDR3 sequences, about 15% of them singletons. The germline gives CDR1 MNHNS, CDR2 SASEGT. Trimming removed 2 bases from V and 1 base from J, with 8 bases in between. This CDR3 region has 15 residues.

Sequences were obtained from blood. The V gene is TRBV6-1, the J gene TRBJ2-2, with D possibly matching TRBD2 (5 bases). This receptor was obtained from a woman aged 60 to 75 with Graves' hyperthyroidism. The CDR3 region has the DNA TGTGCCAGCAGTGAACTTGCGGGGAACACCGGGGAGCTGTTTTTT. Translated: CASSELAGNTGELFF.